The clone carrying this T cell receptor beta chain turned up a few times. Its specificity is unknown. Amplification used 60 Vbeta primers and 13 Jbeta primers. Generated by immunoSEQ multiplex PCR, the TCRdb table keeps only in-frame clones and is missing some. The profile shows approximately 130,000 clones, about 79% of them singletons. This sample stems from a study of cytomegalovirus exposure and HLA in healthy donors. Whole-study findings and limits: Indistinguishable V segments such as TRBV6-2 and TRBV6-3 were excluded. Later, TCR association rates were found to vary by HLA locus, highest for DRB1 and lowest for HLA-C.

The donors gave bone marrow, and they were healthy. CDR3 length: 14 residues. Germline V CDR1 and CDR2: SGHVS, FNYEAQ. The trim removed 4 bases at V and 3 bases at J, leaving 4 bases unmatched. The TCR originated in a female donor in good health and CMV-seropositive. The rearrangement links TRBV7-6 to TRBJ2-7; 9 nucleotides agree with TRBD2. Specimen: PBMCs. The CDR3 protein is CASSSGLAGYEQYF. The CDR3 DNA reads TGTGCCAGCAGCTCGGGACTAGCAGGCTACGAGCAGTACTTC.